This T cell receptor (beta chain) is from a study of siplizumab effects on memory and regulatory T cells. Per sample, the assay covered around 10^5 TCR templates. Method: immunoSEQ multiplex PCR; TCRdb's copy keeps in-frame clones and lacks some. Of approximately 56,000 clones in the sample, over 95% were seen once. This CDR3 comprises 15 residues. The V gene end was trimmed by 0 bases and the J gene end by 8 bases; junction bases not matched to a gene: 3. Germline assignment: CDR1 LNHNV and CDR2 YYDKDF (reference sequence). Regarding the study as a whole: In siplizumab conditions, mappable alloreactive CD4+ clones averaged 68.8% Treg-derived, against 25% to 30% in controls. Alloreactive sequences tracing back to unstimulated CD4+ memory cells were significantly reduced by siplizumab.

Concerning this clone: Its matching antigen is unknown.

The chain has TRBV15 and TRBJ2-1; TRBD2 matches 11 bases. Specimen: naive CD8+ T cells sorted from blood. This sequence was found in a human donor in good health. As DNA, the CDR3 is TGTGCCACCAGCAGAGAAAAACTAGCGGGAGATGAGCAGTTCTTC. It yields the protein CATSREKLAGDEQFF.